A single sample is the source of the 9 T cell receptor beta chains below, sequenced in a study of persistence of HIV-infected CD4 T cells. Sequencing used immunoSEQ version 4 in survey mode. Sequenced by immunoSEQ multiplex PCR; TCRdb stores in-frame clones only, minus some. The sample has roughly 35,000 clones; 82% are singletons. No antigen has been identified for these receptors. Cells were stimulated with overlapping HIV-1 Gag 15-mer peptides. CD40L-negative CD69-negative CD45RO-high memory CD4+ T cells were sorted as populations depleted of antigen-responding cells. Sequences were derived from cultured CD4+ T cells from PBMCs, sampled from a patient who received antiretroviral therapy. These receptors all come from an adult with HIV. The donor label of this sample is uncertain.

The chain recombines TRBV7-6 with TRBJ1-3; D uncertain. This CDR3 spans 18 amino acids. Germline lookup yields CDR1 SGHVS and CDR2 FNYEAQ. Trimming removed 1 base at V and 2 bases at J, with 18 bases between. The CDR3 here is CASSLGLGGPGTGNTIYF. Here the CDR3 DNA reads TGTGCCAGCAGCTTAGGGCTTGGCGGGCCCGGGACTGGAAACACCATATATTTT.

The rearrangement joins TRBV3-1 (or the pseudogene TRBV3-2) to TRBJ2-2; D is unresolved. The germline V gene has CDR1 LGHDT and CDR2 YNNKEL (reference sequence). There are 15 residues in the CDR3. V was trimmed by 1 base and J by 4 bases, leaving 10 bases between them. This CDR3 reads CASSQGAELTGELFF. CDR3 nucleotide sequence: TGTGCCAGCAGCCAAGGGGCAGAACTCACCGGGGAGCTGTTTTTT.

V and J are TRBV30 and TRBJ2-1; 7 nucleotides match TRBD1. The ends lost 4 bases at V and 2 bases at J; junction bases unmatched: 8. The CDR3 runs to 15 residues. Germline CDR1 GTSNPN, CDR2 SVGIG (reference sequence). CDR3 in amino acids: CAWTGTVGAYNEQFF. The CDR3 DNA sequence: TGTGCCTGGACCGGGACAGTTGGCGCCTACAATGAGCAGTTCTTC. Complete variable domain (other parts from reference TRBV30 and TRBJ2-1): SQTIHQWPATLVQPVGSPLSLECTVEGTSNPNLYWYRQAAGRGLQLLFYSVGIGQISSEVPQNLSASRPQDRQFILSSKKLLLSDSGFYLCAWTGTVGAYNEQFFGPGTRLTVL.

The chain uses TRBV6-6 and TRBJ1-2, with D perhaps TRBD1 (6 bases). Germline lookup yields CDR1 MNHNY and CDR2 SVGAGI (reference sequence). This CDR3 contains 15 residues. With 4 bases removed from V and 2 bases from J, the gap between germline ends came to 14 bases. CDR3 nucleotides: TGTGCCAGCAGTTCAAGACAGGACTTAAACTATGGCTACACCTTC. It translates to CASSSRQDLNYGYTF.

CDR3 coding DNA: TGTGCCAGCAGCTCAGGACAGAACTATGGCTACACCTTC. Amino acids: CASSSGQNYGYTF. The rearrangement joins TRBV7-9 to TRBJ1-2, with D perhaps matching TRBD1 (6 bases). Germline CDR1 SEHNR, CDR2 FQNEAQ (reference sequence). The CDR3 has 13 amino acids. Trimming shortened V by 4 bases and J by 2 bases, and 8 bases separated the two germline ends.

The chain has TRBV2 and TRBJ2-1, with D perhaps given as TRBD1 or TRBD2 (5 bases each). V lost 9 bases and J lost 6, with 18 bases in between. The germline V gene has CDR1 SNHLY and CDR2 FYNNEI. The CDR3 has 14 amino acids. This chain's CDR3 is CASRRDLSINEQFF. The CDR3 DNA is TGTGCCAGTCGCCGGGACCTATCCATCAATGAGCAGTTCTTC.

This clone was counted between two and nine times. The CDR3 DNA reads TGTGCTAGTGGTGCTGGACAGCCTAACACTGAAGCTTTCTTT. Protein product: CASGAGQPNTEAFF. The chain employs TRBV12-5 and TRBJ1-1, with D possibly matching TRBD1 (6 bases). CDR3 length: 14 residues. CDR1 is LGHNT, CDR2 FRNRAP, per germline. The germline V and J ends were trimmed by 5 bases and 2 bases, with 12 bases remaining between them.

The chain has TRBV5-1 and TRBJ2-2, with unresolved D. The CDR3 has 16 residues. V was trimmed by 4 bases and J by 2 bases, leaving 15 bases between them. Germline CDR1 reads SGHRS; CDR2 reads YFSETQ. The chain's CDR3 is CASSPQPKGNTGELFF. The CDR3, as DNA: TGCGCCAGCAGCCCCCAGCCCAAGGGTAACACCGGGGAGCTGTTTTTT. The variable domain in full, completed from reference TRBV5-1 and TRBJ2-2, reads KAGVTQTPRYLIKTRGQQVTLSCSPISGHRSVSWYQQTPGQGLQFLFEYFSETQRNKGNFPGRFSGRQFSNSRSEMNVSTLELGDSALYLCASSPQPKGNTGELFFGEGSRLTVL.

V and J are TRBV4-1 and TRBJ1-1; D perhaps matches TRBD1 (6 bases). The CDR3 has 16 amino acids. Germline V gene lookup returns CDR1 MGHRA and CDR2 YSYEKL. The V and J ends lost 6 bases and 1 base respectively, with 18 bases between them. CDR3 region: CASSPMGGGANTEAFF. CDR3 sequence (DNA): TGCGCCAGCAGTCCCATGGGGGGCGGGGCGAACACTGAAGCTTTCTTT.